This entry is about one T cell receptor beta chain. This specimen belongs to a study of blood T cells in healthy people across ages. Drawn from each donor were roughly 10 milliliters of peripheral blood. Germline V gene data show CDR1 as LGHNA and CDR2 as YSLEER. V was cut by 0 bases and J by 11 bases, with 19 bases left in between. The CDR3 totals 16 residues. The second PCR ran about 6 to 12 cycles with a sample-barcoded 5' primer and J-beta primers. Each CDR3 protein is one row after TCRdb ran MiXCR on the 5' RACE reads. The sample lists roughly 1.4 million distinct CDR3 sequences, 59% occurring once.

The source material was blood. J is TRBJ1-4 and V is TRBV4-3; D possibly corresponds to TRBD1 (5 bases). This receptor was obtained from a man between 18 and 29 years old in good health. Here the CDR3 reads CASSQDPGQGYGKLFF. DNA of the CDR3: TGCGCCAGCAGCCAAGATCCGGGGCAGGGTTATGGTAAACTGTTTTTT.